This T cell receptor beta chain was obtained from a study of T cells after posttransplantation cyclophosphamide (dated by TCRdb to the mid-2010s). Regarding the study in general: Using TRB sequencing, the study followed how the T cell repertoire rebuilt after myeloablative bone marrow transplantation with posttransplantation cyclophosphamide given as GVHD prophylaxis. Public TRB sequences were checked against a database of over 3,500 sequences associated with responses to pathogens, tumor antigens, self-antigens and alloantigens. Samples from 30 to 35 PTCy-treated patients, along with samples from roughly 16 of their related bone marrow donors, underwent antigen receptor sequencing. Because TRA and TRB clonality correlated tightly in ten or so samples, later TCR analyses were limited to TRB. Blood from all 35 or so PTCy patients with 1-year posttransplant specimens was subjected to TRB sequencing. Up to 3 additional blood samples from 2 to 5.2 years after transplant were also TRB-sequenced in 3 patients, as was pretransplant blood from a handful of patients.

Overall study outcomes, separate from this receptor: Across some 45 patients, TRB clonality was highly associated with recipient CMV seropositivity and CMV reactivation, and PTCy diversity was similar to diversity in CNI/methotrexate controls. The TRB repertoires of T cells infiltrating skin or GI tract showed only limited overlap with the TRB repertoires of T cells in blood. Donor-recipient similarity was low at 1-2 months but rose over the first year, and later blood repertoires were often dominated by donor CD8+ memory clones.

The sample's treatment or condition label, in plain terms: high-dose cyclophosphamide on days +3 and +4 as single-agent GVHD prophylaxis. Busulfan and fludarabine conditioning, a related or unrelated marrow graft, and cyclophosphamide on days +3 and +4 were given to PTCy patients. The PTCy-treated patients were enrolled in a prospective multi-institutional clinical trial. Mononuclear cells from peripheral blood and bone marrow were separated by Ficoll-Hypaque density centrifugation and then cryopreserved. Many counts were recorded for this clone. Its antigen remains unidentified. The sample holds no much larger clone one base away, and base qualities are not on file. TRB sequencing used genomic DNA with the immunoSEQ assay at survey resolution or the hsTCRB kit. The paper's data handling went like this. The immunoSEQ software handled the initial read processing, while the LymphoSeq R package was used for the repertoire analyses. Clonality was calculated as 1 minus normalized Shannon entropy, and the Gini coefficient was also calculated for each TRB dataset. To infer phenotypes in unsorted samples, TRB sequences from sorted subsets of the recipient or donor were mapped onto unsorted samples from the same recipient. TCRdb took over this immuneACCESS table, retaining in-frame rearrangements with V and J assigned. Such tables are incomplete; in checked studies, under half of the missing clones stem from an unresolved V gene, and the remainder is unexplained. From that table come the V and J calls and clone size; the DNA was used to work out D and trimming. For this sample, a few thousand clones appear and none is a singleton. 10% to 15% of the sample rests with the top ten.

According to the germline V gene, CDR1 reads SGHRS and CDR2 reads YFSETQ. Counted from cysteine to phenylalanine, this CDR3 has 14 amino acids. CDR3 DNA only is kept here, 42 bases in frame from base 1. The V and J ends are trimmed by 0 bases and 1 base, leaving 7 bases between them. The sample consisted of PBMCs, taken after allogeneic stem cell transplant with posttransplant cyclophosphamide. The source of this sequence is a female patient in her late teens or twenties who received an allogeneic stem cell transplant from an unrelated donor, was CMV-positive, and had acute GVHD only. Some T cells may be donor cells from the graft after a transplant. The chain is assembled from TRBV5-1 and TRBJ1-1; TRBD1 is a weak D gene call, 5 bases matching. CDR3 region: CASSLVGGNTEAFF. The DNA is as follows: TGCGCCAGCAGCTTGGTGGGGGGGAACACTGAAGCTTTCTTT.